The 6 T cell receptor beta chains presented below share a single source sample, sequenced in a study of blood T cell repertoires in COVID-19. Sequencing used immunoSEQ multiplex PCR; TCRdb keeps in-frame clones, though not all of them. The sample lists about 140,000 clones; roughly 85% were seen once. Sequences were obtained from peripheral blood. Receptors were obtained from a man between 60 and 70 years old with acute or convalescent COVID-19.

This clone appeared a few times. The chain couples TRBV7-9 to TRBJ1-3; the D is unclear. V dropped 5 bases and J dropped 3 bases, with 17 bases sitting between them. The CDR3 is made up of 16 amino acids. Germline V gene data show CDR1 as SEHNR and CDR2 as FQNEAQ (reference sequence). The CDR3 protein is CASSRSQAEGGNTIYF. Here the CDR3 DNA reads TGTGCCAGCAGCAGAAGTCAGGCTGAGGGTGGAAACACCATATATTTT.

V is TRBV6-2 or TRBV6-3 and J is TRBJ1-6; TRBD1 might be the D (5 bases). The CDR3 sequence is 16 residues long. V was pared by 0 bases and J by 7 bases, with 13 bases between. Looked up from germline, CDR1 is MNHEY and CDR2 is SVGEGT. The CDR3 DNA follows: TGTGCCAGCAGTTACTCCAGGGTCAGTCGGAATTCACCCCTCCACTTT. Translating it yields CASSYSRVSRNSPLHF.

This chain joins TRBV7-8 and TRBJ2-3, with 7 bases fitting TRBD2. Germline lookup yields CDR1 SGHVS and CDR2 FQNEAQ. The CDR3 loop spans 17 amino acids. The V and J ends lost 6 bases and 3 bases, in that order; junction bases with no gene match: 15. The CDR3 DNA reads TGTGCCAGCAGTCAGCGGGGCCACCGGCAACCTACAGATACGCAGTATTTT. Its translation: CASSQRGHRQPTDTQYF.

This clone was observed a few times. The gene calls are TRBV19 and TRBJ1-1; D not resolved. The CDR3 runs to 13 residues. Germline V CDR1 and CDR2: LNHDA, SQIVND (reference sequence). Trimming took off 0 bases at V and 1 base at J, with 3 bases between the two ends. The CDR3: CASSIDGNTEAFF. DNA of the CDR3: TGTGCCAGTAGTATAGACGGGAACACTGAAGCTTTCTTT.

The chain employs TRBV6-1 and TRBJ2-7, with 9 bases matching TRBD1. V shed 7 bases and J 7 bases; nucleotides not matched to a gene: 8. The CDR3 is 13 residues long. Germline CDR1 and CDR2: MNHNS and SASEGT. CDR3 nucleotides: TGTGCCAGCAATCCGGGACAGGGAGGGGAGCAGTACTTC. This sequence encodes CASNPGQGGEQYF.

The rearrangement links TRBV7-8 to TRBJ1-4; 7 bases are a match to TRBD1. Per germline, CDR1 SGHVS and CDR2 FQNEAQ. V lost 8 bases to trimming and J lost 6 bases; unmatched junction nucleotides: 6. This CDR3 region has 13 residues. The CDR3 DNA reads TGTGCCAGCCACCGGGACAGAGATGAAAAACTGTTTTTT. It translates to CASHRDRDEKLFF.